This entry lists 10 T cell receptor beta chains sequenced from one sample in a study of cytomegalovirus exposure and HLA in healthy donors. The PCR had 60 Vbeta and 13 Jbeta primers. Sequencing was performed with immunoSEQ multiplex PCR; in TCRdb, only in-frame clones are kept and a portion is missing. This table has approximately 90,000 clones, approximately 80% appearing once. What was sequenced was PBMCs. The receptors originated from a middle-aged woman in good health and CMV-seronegative.

The gene calls are TRBV6-5 and TRBJ1-1; D unclear. This CDR3 spans 12 amino acids. V lost 4 bases and J 7 bases, leaving 10 bases between the germline ends. Germline V gives CDR1 MNHEY, CDR2 SVGAGI. In nucleotides, the CDR3 is TGTGCCAGCAGTTCTAATACCCGTGAAGCTTTCTTT. This gives the protein CASSSNTREAFF.

This chain connects TRBV19 to TRBJ1-6, with D perhaps matching TRBD1 (6 bases). The CDR3 covers 13 residues. V lost 5 bases and J lost 7, with 9 bases in between. Germline CDR1 reads LNHDA; CDR2 reads SQIVND (reference sequence). The CDR3 is CASSADRNSPLHF. CDR3 coding DNA: TGTGCCAGTAGTGCGGACAGAAATTCACCCCTCCACTTT.

This chain connects TRBV27 to TRBJ1-5; TRBD1 matches at 7 bases. Trimming cost V 4 bases and J 7 bases; bases outside gene matches: 10. The CDR3 covers 15 residues. Per the germline V gene, CDR1 is MNHEY and CDR2 is SMNVEV (reference sequence). The DNA of the CDR3 is TGTGCCAGCAGTTCACCCCAGGGGGGTGGGCAGCCCCAGCATTTT. Translation: CASSSPQGGGQPQHF.

V gene TRBV7-9 combines with J gene TRBJ1-3; D is uncertain. The CDR3 loop spans 15 amino acids. CDR1 is SEHNR, CDR2 FQNEAQ, per germline (reference sequence). V was trimmed by 4 bases and J by 0 bases, leaving 10 bases between them. Here the CDR3 DNA reads TGTGCCAGCAGCTCGTTCCTTAGCTCTGGAAACACCATATATTTT. This sequence encodes CASSSFLSSGNTIYF.

This chain links TRBV6-6 with TRBJ1-1, with unresolved D. This CDR3 is built from 15 residues. Germline CDR1 and CDR2: MNHNY and SVGAGI (reference sequence). V lost 2 bases to trimming and J lost 0 bases, with 10 bases between them. CDR3 in DNA: TGTGCCAGCAGTTACGTGGCAGGCATGAACACTGAAGCTTTCTTT. It is translated as CASSYVAGMNTEAFF.

This clone showed up just a few times. The chain couples TRBV27 to TRBJ1-3; D not certain. This CDR3 contains 14 residues. Germline V gene sequence: CDR1 MNHEY, CDR2 SMNVEV (reference sequence). Trimming removed 2 bases at V and 4 bases at J, with 9 bases between. The CDR3 bases are TGTGCCAGCAGTTTAGGCGGGAGAGGAAACACCATATATTTT. Translated: CASSLGGRGNTIYF.

The chain carries TRBV2 and TRBJ1-1, with a tentative D call TRBD1 (5 bases). Per germline, CDR1 SNHLY and CDR2 FYNNEI. This CDR3 comprises 15 residues. V lost 2 bases to trimming and J lost 1 base, with 11 bases between them. CDR3 coding DNA: TGTGCCAGCAGTGAAATTGGGGCAGGGAACACTGAAGCTTTCTTT. This encodes CASSEIGAGNTEAFF.

The V gene is TRBV27, the J gene TRBJ1-2; a possible D gene is TRBD1 (5 bases). The germline gives CDR1 MNHEY, CDR2 SMNVEV (reference sequence). This CDR3 spans 13 amino acids. Trimming took 6 bases from V and 4 from J, leaving 12 bases between them. The CDR3 DNA reads as TGTGCCAGCAGGGAGTCAGGGTCCTATGGCTACACCTTC. It yields the protein CASRESGSYGYTF.

The chain carries TRBV10-3 and TRBJ1-4, with D perhaps matching TRBD1 (6 bases). Germline V gives CDR1 ENHRY, CDR2 SYGVKD. Trimming removed 8 bases from V and 0 bases from J, with 10 bases in between. The CDR3 runs to 14 residues. The DNA of the CDR3 is TGTGCCATCGGCCCAGGGGCAACTAATGAAAAACTGTTTTTT. This codes for CAIGPGATNEKLFF.

The sample holds one count of this clone. J is TRBJ1-2 and V is TRBV7-9; a possible D gene is TRBD1 (5 bases). The CDR3 spans 16 residues. Per germline, CDR1 SEHNR and CDR2 FQNEAQ (reference sequence). With 5 bases removed from V and 4 bases from J, the gap between germline ends came to 20 bases. The CDR3 reads CASSLGLGERSYGYTF. CDR3 DNA sequence: TGTGCCAGCAGCCTGGGGTTAGGGGAACGGAGCTATGGCTACACCTTC. Complete variable domain (other parts from reference TRBV7-9 and TRBJ1-2): DTGVSQNPRHKITKRGQNVTFRCDPISEHNRLYWYRQTLGQGPEFLTYFQNEAQLEKSRLLSDRFSAERPKGSFSTLEIQRTEQGDSAMYLCASSLGLGERSYGYTFGSGTRLTVV.